One and the same sample provided the 25 T cell receptor beta chains below, sequenced in a study of long-term antiretroviral therapy in people with HIV. An immunoSEQ assay, version v3.0, was performed at survey level. Method: immunoSEQ multiplex PCR; TCRdb's copy keeps in-frame clones and lacks some. The profile shows some 25,000 clones, around 80% of them singletons. The sequences come from unsorted PBMCs, collected 3 years after starting antiretroviral therapy. All receptors derive from a man in his forties or fifties with HIV.

The chain employs TRBV29-1 and TRBJ1-5; D gene uncertain. CDR3 length: 13 amino acids. Germline V lookup: CDR1 SQVTM, CDR2 ANQGSEA. Trimming took 4 bases from V and 2 from J, leaving 9 bases between them. The CDR3, as DNA: TGCAGCGTTGCAGGCGACGGCAATCAGCCCCAGCATTTT. Its translation is CSVAGDGNQPQHF.

V usage is TRBV28 and J usage is TRBJ2-5; TRBD1 aligns across 7 bases. The V gene's germline CDR1 is MDHEN and CDR2 SYDVKM. The J segment lost 1 base and the V segment lost 5 bases, leaving 10 bases of the junction unmatched. The CDR3 has 16 residues. The CDR3 protein is CASSTAPGQLQETQYF. The CDR3 DNA reads as TGTGCCAGCAGTACCGCTCCGGGACAGCTCCAAGAGACCCAGTACTTC.

This CDR3 is CASSQGLAGGETQYF. As DNA, the CDR3 is TGTGCCAGCAGCCAAGGACTAGCGGGAGGAGAGACCCAGTACTTC. This chain uses TRBV7-9 with TRBJ2-5, with TRBD2 matching over 14 bases. CDR1 and CDR2 (germline): SEHNR, FQNEAQ (reference sequence). V dropped 5 bases and J dropped 4; count of bases not matched to a gene: 3. This CDR3 region has 15 residues.

The chain couples TRBV10-3 to TRBJ1-2, with D possibly being TRBD1 (6 bases). Germline V gives CDR1 ENHRY, CDR2 SYGVKD. The V end lost 7 bases, the J end lost 6 bases, and 15 bases lay between the germline ends. This CDR3 contains 13 residues. The CDR3 bases are TGTGCCATCACCGCCGGGACACAGAATGGCTACACCTTC. It specifies CAITAGTQNGYTF.

This clone was counted between two and nine times. The rearrangement joins TRBV10-3 to TRBJ1-4; no reliable D call. The germline V and J ends were trimmed by 3 bases and 7 bases, with 9 bases remaining between them. There are 13 residues in the CDR3. Germline CDR1 and CDR2: ENHRY and SYGVKD. CDR3 DNA: TGTGCCATCAGTGATGCGGGAGGTGAAAAACTGTTTTTT. Protein product: CAISDAGGEKLFF.

The V call is TRBV2, the J call TRBJ2-7; no clear D. The V end was cut by 4 bases, the J end by 5 bases, with 9 bases between. This CDR3 contains 12 residues. Germline V lookup: CDR1 SNHLY, CDR2 FYNNEI. The CDR3 loop reads CASSGELDEQYF. CDR3 sequence (DNA): TGTGCCAGCAGTGGCGAGTTGGACGAGCAGTACTTC.

J is TRBJ2-7 and V is TRBV30, with D maybe TRBD2 (5 bases). There are 14 residues in the CDR3. V gave up 2 bases and J gave up 0 bases, with 11 bases separating them. Germline-derived CDR1 and CDR2 are GTSNPN and SVGIG (reference sequence). The CDR3: CAWSLFGSSYEQYF. The CDR3 DNA reads as TGTGCCTGGAGTCTGTTTGGGAGCTCCTACGAGCAGTACTTC.

This clone has just one count. This chain uses TRBV6-1 with TRBJ2-5; 10 bases agree with TRBD2. Germline trimming cut 4 bases from V and 5 bases from J; bases unmatched to any gene: 7. Germline V gene lookup returns CDR1 MNHNS and CDR2 SASEGT. CDR3 length equals 15 residues. The CDR3 protein is CASSVAPGLAETQYF. The CDR3 DNA follows: TGTGCCAGCAGTGTTGCCCCGGGACTAGCGGAGACCCAGTACTTC.

The chain carries TRBV6-6 and TRBJ1-1; D is perhaps TRBD1 (5 bases). The CDR3 consists of 14 residues. Trimming took 6 bases from V and 1 from J, leaving 12 bases between them. Germline V CDR1 and CDR2: MNHNY, SVGAGI (reference sequence). The CDR3 is CASSPGWTNTEAFF. In DNA, the CDR3 is TGTGCCAGCAGCCCAGGGTGGACGAACACTGAAGCTTTCTTT.

This chain links TRBV6-5 with TRBJ2-1; D is ambiguous. Germline V CDR1 and CDR2: MNHEY, SVGAGI. The V gene lost 4 bases and the J gene lost 10 bases, with 8 bases spanning the gap. This CDR3 is built from 11 residues. CDR3 protein: CASSSRKEQFF. CDR3 DNA: TGTGCCAGCAGTTCGCGGAAAGAGCAGTTCTTC.

The V and J genes are TRBV18 and TRBJ1-1, with D hard to call. The CDR3 extends over 13 amino acids. The V end was cut by 2 bases, the J end by 0 bases, with 4 bases between. The germline gives CDR1 KGHSH, CDR2 LQKENI. The CDR3 sequence is CASSPTMNTEAFF. The DNA of the CDR3 is TGTGCCAGCTCACCAACAATGAACACTGAAGCTTTCTTT.

The chain carries TRBV19 and TRBJ2-6; TRBD2 might be the D (5 bases). Between the trimmed V and J ends, which lost 10 bases and 0 bases, there was a span of 25 bases. CDR1 is LNHDA, CDR2 SQIVND, per germline (reference sequence). This CDR3 has 19 residues. DNA of the CDR3: TGTGCCATTTGCCCCCCCAGACCGGATCGGGGCTCTGGGGCCAACGTCCTGACTTTC. Translated: CAICPPRPDRGSGANVLTF.

The CDR3 DNA is TGTGCCAGCACCCAAGGGAGCGGGAGAGTCGGGGAGCTGTTTTTT. Residues: CASTQGSGRVGELFF. This rearrangement joins TRBV2 to TRBJ2-2; 8 bases line up with TRBD2. The germline V gene encodes CDR1 SNHLY and CDR2 FYNNEI. CDR3 length equals 15 residues. The J segment lost 7 bases and the V segment lost 7 bases, leaving 11 bases of the junction unmatched.

There are a few counts of this clone. The chain carries TRBV7-8 and TRBJ1-1; D not resolved. Germline V gene lookup returns CDR1 SGHVS and CDR2 FQNEAQ. This CDR3 is 13 amino acids long. V lost 5 bases and J 0 bases, leaving 7 bases between the germline ends. CDR3 residues: CASSLLMNTEAFF. The DNA of the CDR3 is TGTGCCAGCAGCCTTCTAATGAACACTGAAGCTTTCTTT.

This chain uses TRBV19 with TRBJ1-2, with D perhaps matching TRBD1 (5 bases). The CDR3 consists of 13 residues. Per germline, CDR1 LNHDA and CDR2 SQIVND (reference sequence). Trimming pared 7 bases from V and 3 bases from J, leaving 12 bases between. CDR3: CASTPGRDYGYTF. The CDR3 DNA reads TGTGCCAGTACCCCGGGACGGGACTATGGCTACACCTTC.

V gene TRBV21-1 combines with J gene TRBJ2-7; TRBD1 is the table's D call, not checked against the DNA. TRBV21-1 is flagged as a pseudogene. This CDR3 has 20 amino acids. CDR3 sequence: CASSKALVRGSGQGWREQYF. The CDR3 DNA reads TGTGCCAGCAGCAAAGCCCTTGTCCGCGGGTCGGGACAGGGGTGGCGCGAGCAGTACTTC.

This clone showed up just once. The chain couples TRBV6-6 to TRBJ1-5; unclear D gene. V was shortened by 0 bases and J by 0 bases, with 9 bases between the two germline ends. This CDR3 has 16 amino acids. Per germline, CDR1 MNHNY and CDR2 SVGAGI (reference sequence). The CDR3 DNA follows: TGTGCCAGCAGTTACTCGCCCCAGACTAGCAATCAGCCCCAGCATTTT. It yields the protein CASSYSPQTSNQPQHF.

The genes are TRBV6-5 and TRBJ1-1; a possible D gene is TRBD1 (5 bases). The germline CDR1 and CDR2 sequences are MNHEY and SVGAGI. This CDR3 spans 13 amino acids. Deletions cut 6 bases from V and 6 bases from J, with 14 bases between. CDR3 bases: TGTGCCAGCAGACCACAGGTTATGTCTGAAGCTTTCTTT. Amino acids: CASRPQVMSEAFF.

The chain uses TRBV2 and TRBJ2-3; no reliable D call. The CDR3 is 12 residues long. In germline, CDR1 is SNHLY, CDR2 FYNNEI. With 7 bases removed from V and 6 bases from J, the gap between germline ends came to 11 bases. CDR3 protein: CASTERGDTQYF. For the CDR3, the DNA is TGTGCCAGCACCGAGAGAGGCGATACGCAGTATTTT.

This clone was counted only a few times. In DNA form, the CDR3 reads TGTGCCTGGAGTGCGAGCTACGAGCAGTACTTC. Its translation: CAWSASYEQYF. V gene TRBV30 combines with J gene TRBJ2-7; D uncertain. The germline gives CDR1 GTSNPN, CDR2 SVGIG (reference sequence). V lost 1 base to trimming and J lost 3 bases, with 4 bases between them. This CDR3 contains 11 residues.

The rearrangement joins TRBV18 to TRBJ1-1; 9 bases agree with TRBD1. The J segment lost 4 bases and the V segment lost 3 bases, leaving 6 bases of the junction unmatched. The length of the CDR3 is 15 residues. Germline V gene data show CDR1 as KGHSH and CDR2 as LQKENI. The CDR3 reads CASSPQTGGGTEAFF. CDR3 nucleotide sequence: TGTGCCAGCTCACCCCAGACAGGGGGGGGCACTGAAGCTTTCTTT.

The V and J genes are TRBV25-1 and TRBJ1-2, with D uncertain. Deletions cut 2 bases from V and 7 bases from J, with 8 bases between. CDR3 length: 12 residues. Per germline, CDR1 MGHDK and CDR2 SYGVNS. CDR3 sequence (DNA): TGTGCCAGCAGTGAAGTCAGGCCTGGCTACACCTTC. Its protein product is CASSEVRPGYTF.

The rearrangement links TRBV6-5 to TRBJ1-2; no firm D call. V shed 4 bases and J shed 5 bases, with 8 bases lying between them. CDR1 is MNHEY, CDR2 SVGAGI, per germline. The CDR3 extends over 12 amino acids. CDR3: CASSSGLYGYTF. The DNA for the CDR3 is TGTGCCAGCAGTTCTGGGCTATATGGCTACACCTTC.

The rearrangement joins TRBV5-6 to TRBJ1-2; 8 positions agree with TRBD1. Germline assignment: CDR1 SGHDT and CDR2 YYEEEE. J lost 4 bases, V lost 3 bases, and 5 bases had no gene match. The CDR3 is 14 amino acids. The CDR3 is CASSWDRRGYGYTF. The CDR3 DNA follows: TGTGCCAGCAGCTGGGACAGGCGGGGCTATGGCTACACCTTC.

V and J are TRBV6-4 and TRBJ2-3, with D possibly being TRBD1 or TRBD2 (5 bases each). Germline CDR1 is MRHNA and CDR2 is SNTAGT. The CDR3 totals 15 residues. The V gene lost 3 bases and the J gene lost 3 bases, with 13 bases spanning the gap. This chain's CDR3 is CASSEDGAGTDTQYF. The CDR3 DNA follows: TGTGCCAGCAGTGAAGACGGGGCAGGGACAGATACGCAGTATTTT.